These 12 T cell receptor beta chains were all obtained from the same sample, sequenced in a study of cytomegalovirus exposure and HLA in healthy donors. PCR was performed using 60 Vbeta and 13 Jbeta primers. Only in-frame clones appear in the TCRdb table, and some are missing; sequencing was by immunoSEQ multiplex PCR. The sample has about 180,000 clones, about 80% seen once. The sequencing sample was made of PBMCs. The receptor source for this set is a woman aged 45-65 years in good health and CMV-seronegative.

This rearrangement joins TRBV6-5 to TRBJ2-3; tentatively, D is TRBD1 (5 bases). The CDR3 has 15 amino acids. CDR1 MNHEY and CDR2 SVGAGI come from the germline V gene. V dropped 4 bases and J dropped 2 bases, with 13 bases sitting between them. Here the CDR3 reads CASSSRAVVTDTQYF. For the CDR3, the DNA is TGTGCCAGCAGTTCCAGGGCGGTGGTCACAGATACGCAGTATTTT.

The J gene is TRBJ2-2, the V gene TRBV4-1; TRBD2 matches at 7 bases. Unmatched junction bases numbered 4, after V lost 2 bases and J lost 4 bases. The V gene's germline CDR1 is MGHRA and CDR2 YSYEKL. There are 15 residues in the CDR3. The CDR3 DNA sequence: TGCGCCAGCAGCCAATTGGGACTACTCACCGGGGAGCTGTTTTTT. Protein sequence: CASSQLGLLTGELFF.

The chain combines TRBV15 with TRBJ2-2, with D perhaps matching TRBD1 (6 bases). Trimming stripped 0 bases from V and 4 bases from J, with 18 bases between. Germline CDR1 and CDR2: LNHNV and YYDKDF (reference sequence). The CDR3 sequence is 18 residues long. The CDR3 nucleotides read TGTGCCACCAGCAGAGAGAGCCTGGGCAGGGGTTTCACCGGGGAGCTGTTTTTT. It is translated as CATSRESLGRGFTGELFF.

This clone was counted between two and nine times. The chain couples TRBV4-2 to TRBJ2-7; 9 nucleotides match TRBD2. The CDR3 contains 15 residues. Germline assignment: CDR1 LGHNA and CDR2 YNFKEQ. Germline trimming cut 4 bases from V and 3 bases from J; bases unmatched to any gene: 7. The CDR3 DNA reads as TGTGCCAGCAGCCGATGGGGACTAGCAGGCTACGAGCAGTACTTC. It is translated as CASSRWGLAGYEQYF.

V is TRBV9 and J is TRBJ2-3; 9 bases are shared with TRBD1. Trimming removed 3 bases from V and 5 bases from J; junction bases left unmatched: 10. Germline V gene data show CDR1 as SGDLS and CDR2 as YYNGEE. The CDR3 has 16 residues. CDR3 amino acids: CASSARPGQGRDTQYF. The CDR3 DNA reads as TGTGCCAGCAGCGCCCGACCGGGACAGGGAAGAGATACGCAGTATTTT.

The CDR3 protein is CASSANPRRGFGNTIYF. The CDR3 nucleotides read TGTGCCAGCAGCGCCAACCCCCGCAGGGGCTTTGGAAACACCATATATTTT. The J gene is TRBJ1-3, the V gene TRBV27; weak D call: TRBD1 (6 bases). The CDR3 spans 17 residues. Trimming took 6 bases from V and 3 from J, leaving 21 bases between them. Germline CDR1 is MNHEY and CDR2 is SMNVEV (reference sequence).

This clone was detected once. The rearrangement uses TRBV10-3 and TRBJ2-7; TRBD1 aligns across 10 bases. The CDR3 contains 12 residues. Germline V gene sequence: CDR1 ENHRY, CDR2 SYGVKD. Unmatched junction bases numbered 5, after V lost 10 bases and J lost 5 bases. The CDR3 DNA follows: TGTGCCACTGGGGACAGGGGTAACGAGCAGTACTTC. It is translated as CATGDRGNEQYF.

V usage is TRBV9 and J usage is TRBJ2-2, with TRBD1 matching 7 bases. The V gene end was trimmed by 3 bases and the J gene end by 1 base; junction bases not matched to a gene: 3. Per germline, CDR1 SGDLS and CDR2 YYNGEE. This CDR3 comprises 15 residues. This CDR3 reads CASSGRQGNTGELFF. The CDR3 bases are TGTGCCAGCAGCGGAAGACAGGGGAACACCGGGGAGCTGTTTTTT.

The V call is TRBV28, the J call TRBJ2-1; TRBD1 matches at 8 bases. With 4 bases clipped from V and 16 bases from J, the junction kept 6 bases outside the gene matches. Germline V gives CDR1 MDHEN, CDR2 SYDVKM. The CDR3 spans 11 residues. In nucleotides, the CDR3 is TGTGCCAGCAGTTCGACAGGGGTCGACTTCTTC. The encoded protein is CASSSTGVDFF.

The chain uses TRBV5-1 and TRBJ2-3, with 7 bases fitting TRBD2. This CDR3 comprises 15 residues. V gave up 6 bases and J gave up 3 bases; unmatched junction bases: 10. Germline CDR1 reads SGHRS; CDR2 reads YFSETQ. The CDR3 loop reads CASNLGGRETDTQYF. The CDR3 DNA reads TGCGCCAGCAACCTCGGAGGGAGGGAGACAGATACGCAGTATTTT.

This sequence joins TRBV9 and TRBJ2-1, with 9 bases identical to TRBD2. With 6 bases clipped from V and 0 bases from J, the junction kept 4 bases outside the gene matches. Per germline, CDR1 SGDLS and CDR2 YYNGEE. The CDR3 consists of 15 residues. CDR3 in DNA: TGTGCCAGCACCGGTAGCGGGAGCTCCTACAATGAGCAGTTCTTC. This gives the protein CASTGSGSSYNEQFF.

This clone was recorded a few times. The chain employs TRBV6-1 and TRBJ2-1; D is uncertain. Trimming stripped 4 bases from V and 5 bases from J, with 9 bases between. The CDR3 totals 13 residues. The germline V gene has CDR1 MNHNS and CDR2 SASEGT. The CDR3 reads CASSVHTDNEQFF. The CDR3 bases are TGTGCCAGCAGTGTACATACCGACAATGAGCAGTTCTTC.